Sequencing of this TCR beta chain was carried out in a study of T-cell memory formation after mild COVID-19. At the level of the study: TCR clusters largely stayed donor specific.

TCRdb processed the 5' RACE reads anew with MiXCR; each CDR3 protein has one entry. The repertoire holds 550,000 to 700,000 distinct CDR3 sequences, with more than 15% as singletons. There are 15 residues in the CDR3. Germline trimming cut 1 base from V and 9 bases from J; bases unmatched to any gene: 10. The material sequenced was PBMCs or a T cell subset sorted from them (not recorded which). The chain is built from TRBV12-3 or TRBV12-4 and TRBJ2-7; 9 bases agree with TRBD1. The clonotype originates from an adult woman who had mild COVID-19 (a few samples of this study predate the infection). Cell type and time point are not known. The CDR3 is CASSLGGDRARRQYF. The CDR3 DNA sequence: TGTGCCAGCAGTTTAGGGGGGGACAGGGCCCGTCGGCAGTACTTC.